This T cell receptor beta chain is from a study of long-term antiretroviral therapy in people with HIV. The germline V gene has CDR1 LGHNT and CDR2 FRNRAP. The ends were cut back, 2 bases at V and 12 bases at J, with 11 bases in the middle. The CDR3 has 12 residues. The immunoSEQ assay was v3.0, run at survey level. Sequencing aimed at roughly 35,000-55,000 T-cell genomes per sample. Sequencing was performed with immunoSEQ multiplex PCR; in TCRdb, only in-frame clones are kept and a portion is missing. The table lists approximately 11,000 clones, 85% to 90% of them singletons. Post-ART PBMC samples numbered at least two per donor, and pre-ART ones at least one. Study-level results: Diversity remained lower than transplant donor controls, even though it increased after ART. Blood in the study was drawn between the mid-2000s and the late 2010s, possibly under older ART regimens, which may be less effective than current ones.

Remarks on this clone: Its specificity is unknown.

The starting material was unsorted PBMCs, obtained 0.2 years before starting antiretroviral therapy. The receptor's source is a woman aged 40 to 55 with HIV. The chain is built from TRBV12-5 and TRBJ2-1, with D perhaps TRBD1 (5 bases). CDR3 coding DNA: TGTGCTAGTGGTTTGATGATGGGGCTGCAGTTCTTC. This translates into CASGLMMGLQFF.